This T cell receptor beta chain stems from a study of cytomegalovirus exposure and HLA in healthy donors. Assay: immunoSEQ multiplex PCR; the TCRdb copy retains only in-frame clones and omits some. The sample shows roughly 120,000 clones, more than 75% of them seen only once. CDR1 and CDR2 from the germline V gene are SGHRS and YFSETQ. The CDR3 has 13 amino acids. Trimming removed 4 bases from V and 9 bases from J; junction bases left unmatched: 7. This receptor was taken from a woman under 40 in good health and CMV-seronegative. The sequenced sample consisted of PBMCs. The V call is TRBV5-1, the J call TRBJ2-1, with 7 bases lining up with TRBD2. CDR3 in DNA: TGCGCCAGCAGCCCGATGACTAGCCTTGAGCAGTTCTTC. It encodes CASSPMTSLEQFF.